The T cell receptor (beta chain) under discussion was sequenced for a study of regulatory T cells in long-lasting Graves disease. Background on the study: Antithyroid drug intake by newly diagnosed Graves' patients had lasted under 3 months.

Investigators prepared the TCR beta libraries by applying iRepertoire HTBI primers and Arm-PCR of CDR3 regions. TCRdb re-analysed the multiplex PCR reads in MiXCR, keeping a single row per CDR3 protein. The data show 520,000 or so distinct CDR3 sequences, with more than 10% seen just once and almost 9% held by the top ten. The CDR3 sequence is 14 residues long. The ends were cut back, 5 bases at V and 4 bases at J, with 14 bases in the middle. The time point: newly diagnosed GD, antithyroid drugs for less than 3 months. RNA extracted from PBMCs served as the sequencing template. It was American Thyroid Association guidelines that determined Graves' disease diagnosis. At least ten counts were recorded for this clonotype. The sample was also linked to a second study, of T cells in Graves' hyperthyroidism and ophthalmopathy.

The sample consisted of peripheral blood mononuclear cells (PBMCs), taken at new diagnosis, from a patient treated with antithyroid drugs. The chain recombines TRBV12-3 or TRBV12-4 with TRBJ1-1; D is perhaps TRBD1 (5 bases). The clonotype comes from a woman between 25 and 40 years old with Graves disease. The CDR3 nucleotides are TGTGCCAGCAGTCCCCATGGGGCGGGCACTGAAGCTTTCTTT. It yields the protein CASSPHGAGTEAFF.